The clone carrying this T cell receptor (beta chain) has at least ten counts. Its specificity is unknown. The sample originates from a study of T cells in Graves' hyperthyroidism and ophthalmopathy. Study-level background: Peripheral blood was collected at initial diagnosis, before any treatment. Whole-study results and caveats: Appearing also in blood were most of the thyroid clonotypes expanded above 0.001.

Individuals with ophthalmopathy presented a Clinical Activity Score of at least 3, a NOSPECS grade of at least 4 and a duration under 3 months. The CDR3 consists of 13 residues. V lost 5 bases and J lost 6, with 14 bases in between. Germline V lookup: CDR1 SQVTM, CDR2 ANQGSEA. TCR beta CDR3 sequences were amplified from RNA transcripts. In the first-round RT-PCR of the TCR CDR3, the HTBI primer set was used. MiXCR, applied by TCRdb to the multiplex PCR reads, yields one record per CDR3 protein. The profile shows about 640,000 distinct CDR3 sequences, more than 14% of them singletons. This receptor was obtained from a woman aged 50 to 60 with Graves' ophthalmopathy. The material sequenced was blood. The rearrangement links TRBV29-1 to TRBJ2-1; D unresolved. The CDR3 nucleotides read TGCAGCGTTAAGCATAGGGCTATCAATGAGCAGTTCTTC. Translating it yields CSVKHRAINEQFF.